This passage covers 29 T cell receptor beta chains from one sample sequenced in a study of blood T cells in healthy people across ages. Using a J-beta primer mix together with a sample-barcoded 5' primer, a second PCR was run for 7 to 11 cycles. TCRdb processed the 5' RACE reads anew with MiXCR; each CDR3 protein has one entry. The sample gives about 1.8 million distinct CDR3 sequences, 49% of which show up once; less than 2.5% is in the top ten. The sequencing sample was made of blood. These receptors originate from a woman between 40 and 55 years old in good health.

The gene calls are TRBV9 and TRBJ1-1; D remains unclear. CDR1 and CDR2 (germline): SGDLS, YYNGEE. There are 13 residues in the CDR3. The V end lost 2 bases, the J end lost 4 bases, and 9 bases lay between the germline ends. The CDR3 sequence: CASSVPGITEAFF. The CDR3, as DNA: TGTGCCAGCAGCGTCCCCGGAATCACTGAAGCTTTCTTT.

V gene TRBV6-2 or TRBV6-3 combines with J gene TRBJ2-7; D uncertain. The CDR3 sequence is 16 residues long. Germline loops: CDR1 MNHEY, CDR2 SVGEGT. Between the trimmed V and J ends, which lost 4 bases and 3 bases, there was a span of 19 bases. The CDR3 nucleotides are TGTGCCAGCAGTTCGAGACTGACCTACGCCCACTACGAGCAGTACTTC. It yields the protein CASSSRLTYAHYEQYF.

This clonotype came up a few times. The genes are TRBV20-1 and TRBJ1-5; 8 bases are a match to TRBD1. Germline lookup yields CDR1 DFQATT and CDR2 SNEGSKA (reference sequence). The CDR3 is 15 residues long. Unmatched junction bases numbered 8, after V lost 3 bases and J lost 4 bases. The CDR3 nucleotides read TGCAGTGCTAGCAAGGCAGGGGGCGTGAATCAGCCCCAGCATTTT. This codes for CSASKAGGVNQPQHF.

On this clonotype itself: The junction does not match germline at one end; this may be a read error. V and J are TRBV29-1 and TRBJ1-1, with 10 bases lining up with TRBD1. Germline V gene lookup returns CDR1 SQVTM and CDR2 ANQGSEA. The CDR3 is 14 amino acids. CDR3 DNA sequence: TGCAACGTCCAAGGGGGACAGGGGAACGCTGAAGCTTTCTTT. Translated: CNVQGGQGNAEAFF.

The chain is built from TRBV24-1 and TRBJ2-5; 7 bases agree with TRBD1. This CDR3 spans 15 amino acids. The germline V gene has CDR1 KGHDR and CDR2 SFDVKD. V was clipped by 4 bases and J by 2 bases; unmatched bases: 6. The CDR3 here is CATSDPDREQETQYF. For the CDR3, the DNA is TGTGCCACCAGTGACCCTGACAGGGAACAAGAGACCCAGTACTTC.

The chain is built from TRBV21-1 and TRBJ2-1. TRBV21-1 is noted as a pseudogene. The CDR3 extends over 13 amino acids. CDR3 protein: CASLKLEYNEQFF. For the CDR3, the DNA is TGTGCCAGCTTGAAACTTGAATACAATGAGCAGTTCTTC.

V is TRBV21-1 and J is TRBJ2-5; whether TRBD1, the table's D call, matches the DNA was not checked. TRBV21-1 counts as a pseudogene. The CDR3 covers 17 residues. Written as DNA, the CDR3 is TGTGCCAGCAGCATTCGACGGGACAGGGGTAGCCAAGAGACCCAGTACTTC. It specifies CASSIRRDRGSQETQYF.

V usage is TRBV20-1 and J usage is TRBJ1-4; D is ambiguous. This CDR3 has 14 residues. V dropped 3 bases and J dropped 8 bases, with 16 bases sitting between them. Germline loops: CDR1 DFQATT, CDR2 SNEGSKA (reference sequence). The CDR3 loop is CSASGGQEREKLFF. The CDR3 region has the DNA TGCAGTGCTAGTGGCGGCCAGGAGAGGGAAAAACTGTTTTTT.

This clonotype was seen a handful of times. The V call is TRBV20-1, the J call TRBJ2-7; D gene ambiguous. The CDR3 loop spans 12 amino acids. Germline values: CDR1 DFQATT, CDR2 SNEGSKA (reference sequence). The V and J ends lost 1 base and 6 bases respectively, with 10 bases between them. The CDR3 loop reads CSARVPPGEQYF. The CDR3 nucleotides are TGCAGTGCTAGAGTACCCCCAGGCGAGCAGTACTTC.

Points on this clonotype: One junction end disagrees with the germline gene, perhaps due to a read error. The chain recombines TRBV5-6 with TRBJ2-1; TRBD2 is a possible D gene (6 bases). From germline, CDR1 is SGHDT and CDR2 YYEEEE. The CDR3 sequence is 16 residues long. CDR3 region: CASSLGGPGYYNGQFF. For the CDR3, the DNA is TGTGCCAGCAGCCTGGGAGGTCCTGGTTACTACAATGGGCAGTTCTTC.

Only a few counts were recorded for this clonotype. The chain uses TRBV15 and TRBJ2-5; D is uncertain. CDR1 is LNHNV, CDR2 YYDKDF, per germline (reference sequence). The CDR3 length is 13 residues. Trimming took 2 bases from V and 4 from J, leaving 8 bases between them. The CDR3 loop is CATSRFLGETQYF. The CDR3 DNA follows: TGTGCCACCAGCAGATTCCTGGGAGAGACCCAGTACTTC.

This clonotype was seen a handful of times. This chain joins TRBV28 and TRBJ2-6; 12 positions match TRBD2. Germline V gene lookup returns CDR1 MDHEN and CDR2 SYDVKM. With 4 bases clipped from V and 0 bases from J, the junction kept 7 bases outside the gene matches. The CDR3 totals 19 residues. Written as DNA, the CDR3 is TGTGCCAGCAGTTCCCCCCTAGCGGGGGGGGTCTCTGGGGCCAACGTCCTGACTTTC. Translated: CASSSPLAGGVSGANVLTF. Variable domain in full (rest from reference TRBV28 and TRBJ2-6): DVKVTQSSRYLVKRTGEKVFLECVQDMDHENMFWYRQDPGLGLRLIYFSYDVKMKEKGDIPEGYSVSREKKERFSLILESASTNQTSMYLCASSSPLAGGVSGANVLTFGAGSRLTVL.

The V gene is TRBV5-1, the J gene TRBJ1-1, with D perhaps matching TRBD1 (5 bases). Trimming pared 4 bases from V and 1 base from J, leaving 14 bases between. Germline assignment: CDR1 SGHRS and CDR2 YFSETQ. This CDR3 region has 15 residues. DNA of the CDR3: TGCGCCAGCAGCCCCTGGGGGGGGGAGAACACTGAAGCTTTCTTT. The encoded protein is CASSPWGGENTEAFF. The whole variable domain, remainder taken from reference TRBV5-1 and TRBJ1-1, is KAGVTQTPRYLIKTRGQQVTLSCSPISGHRSVSWYQQTPGQGLQFLFEYFSETQRNKGNFPGRFSGRQFSNSRSEMNVSTLELGDSALYLCASSPWGGENTEAFFGQGTRLTVV.

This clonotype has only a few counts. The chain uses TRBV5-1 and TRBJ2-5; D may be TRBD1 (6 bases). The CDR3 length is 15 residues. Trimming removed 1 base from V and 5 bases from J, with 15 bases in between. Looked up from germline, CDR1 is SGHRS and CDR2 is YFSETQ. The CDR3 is CASSLSAGVAETQYF. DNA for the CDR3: TGCGCCAGCAGCTTGAGTGCAGGGGTGGCGGAGACCCAGTACTTC.

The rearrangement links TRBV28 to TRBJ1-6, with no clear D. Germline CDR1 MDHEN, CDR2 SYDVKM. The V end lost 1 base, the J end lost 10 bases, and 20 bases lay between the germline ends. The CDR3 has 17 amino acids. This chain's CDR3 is CASSLYGQDSMGSPLHF. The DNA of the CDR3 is TGTGCCAGCAGTTTATATGGGCAGGACTCTATGGGGTCACCCCTCCACTTT. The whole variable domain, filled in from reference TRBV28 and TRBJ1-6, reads DVKVTQSSRYLVKRTGEKVFLECVQDMDHENMFWYRQDPGLGLRLIYFSYDVKMKEKGDIPEGYSVSREKKERFSLILESASTNQTSMYLCASSLYGQDSMGSPLHFGNGTRLTVT.

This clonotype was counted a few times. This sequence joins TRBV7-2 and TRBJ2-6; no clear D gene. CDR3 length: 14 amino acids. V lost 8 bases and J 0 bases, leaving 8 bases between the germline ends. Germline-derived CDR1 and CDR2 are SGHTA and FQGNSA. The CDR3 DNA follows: TGTGCCAGCGGAAGAAGCTCTGGGGCCAACGTCCTGACTTTC. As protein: CASGRSSGANVLTF.

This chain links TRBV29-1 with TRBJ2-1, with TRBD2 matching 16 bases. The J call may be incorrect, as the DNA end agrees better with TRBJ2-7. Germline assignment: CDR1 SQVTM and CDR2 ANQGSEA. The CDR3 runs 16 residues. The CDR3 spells CSVKGTSGGVYNEQYF. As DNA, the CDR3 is TGCAGCGTTAAAGGGACTAGCGGGGGGGTATACAATGAGCAGTACTTC.

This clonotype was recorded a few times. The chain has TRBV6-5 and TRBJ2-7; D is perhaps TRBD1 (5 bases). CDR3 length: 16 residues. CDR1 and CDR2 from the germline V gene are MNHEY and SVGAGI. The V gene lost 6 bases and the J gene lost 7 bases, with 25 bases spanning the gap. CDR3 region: CASRPRATGTLGEQYF. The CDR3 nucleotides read TGTGCCAGCAGGCCCCGGGCAACAGGTACCCTTGGGGAGCAGTACTTC.

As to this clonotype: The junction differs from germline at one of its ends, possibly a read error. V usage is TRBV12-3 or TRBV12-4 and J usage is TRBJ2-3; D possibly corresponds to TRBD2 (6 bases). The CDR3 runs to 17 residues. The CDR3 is CASSLAPQAGGADAQYF. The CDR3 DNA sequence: TGTGCCAGCAGTTTAGCGCCCCAGGCCGGGGGAGCAGATGCGCAGTATTTT.

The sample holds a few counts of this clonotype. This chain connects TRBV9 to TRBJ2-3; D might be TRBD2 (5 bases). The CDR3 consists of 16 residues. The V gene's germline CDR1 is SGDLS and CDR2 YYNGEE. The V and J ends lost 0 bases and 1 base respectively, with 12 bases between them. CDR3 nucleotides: TGTGCCAGCAGCGTAGACGCGGGTTCGGGCACAGATACGCAGTATTTT. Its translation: CASSVDAGSGTDTQYF.

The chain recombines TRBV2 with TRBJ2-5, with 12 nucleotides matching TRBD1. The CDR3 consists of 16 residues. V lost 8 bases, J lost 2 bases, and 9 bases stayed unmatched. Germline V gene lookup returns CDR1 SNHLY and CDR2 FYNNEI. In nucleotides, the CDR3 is TGTGCCAGCGGGGGGACAGGGGGCCTAGGACAAGAGACCCAGTACTTC. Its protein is CASGGTGGLGQETQYF.

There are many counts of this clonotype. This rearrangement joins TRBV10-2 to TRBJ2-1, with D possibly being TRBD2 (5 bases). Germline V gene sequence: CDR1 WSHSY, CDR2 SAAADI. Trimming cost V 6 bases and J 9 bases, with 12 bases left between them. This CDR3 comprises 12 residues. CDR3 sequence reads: CASSQLVCEQFF. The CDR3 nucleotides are TGCGCCAGCAGCCAACTAGTTTGTGAGCAGTTCTTC.

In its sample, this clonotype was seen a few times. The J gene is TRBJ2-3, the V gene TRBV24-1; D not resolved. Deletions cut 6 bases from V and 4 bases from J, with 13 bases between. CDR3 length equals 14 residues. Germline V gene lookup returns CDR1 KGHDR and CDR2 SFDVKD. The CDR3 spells CATSHPTSADTQYF. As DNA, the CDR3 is TGTGCCACCAGTCACCCAACCTCGGCAGATACGCAGTATTTT.

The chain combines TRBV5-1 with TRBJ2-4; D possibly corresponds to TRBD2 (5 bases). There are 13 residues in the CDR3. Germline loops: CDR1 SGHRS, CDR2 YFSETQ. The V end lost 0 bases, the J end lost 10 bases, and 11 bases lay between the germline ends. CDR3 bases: TGCGCCAGCAGCTTGGCAGGTCGAGGGATTCAGTACTTC. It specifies CASSLAGRGIQYF. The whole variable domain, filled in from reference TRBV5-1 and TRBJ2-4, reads KAGVTQTPRYLIKTRGQQVTLSCSPISGHRSVSWYQQTPGQGLQFLFEYFSETQRNKGNFPGRFSGRQFSNSRSEMNVSTLELGDSALYLCASSLAGRGIQYFGAGTRLSVL.

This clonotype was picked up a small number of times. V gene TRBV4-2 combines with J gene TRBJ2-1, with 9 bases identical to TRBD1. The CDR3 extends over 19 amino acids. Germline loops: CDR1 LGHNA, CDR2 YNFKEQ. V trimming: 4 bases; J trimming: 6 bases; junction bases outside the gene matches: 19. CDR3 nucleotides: TGTGCCAGCAGCCCCGTGGGACCGGAGGGACAGGGAATACGCAATGAGCAGTTCTTC. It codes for CASSPVGPEGQGIRNEQFF.

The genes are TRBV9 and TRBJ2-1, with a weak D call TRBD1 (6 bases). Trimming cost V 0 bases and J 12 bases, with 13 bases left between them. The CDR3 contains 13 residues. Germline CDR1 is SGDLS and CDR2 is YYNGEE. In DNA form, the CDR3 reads TGTGCCAGCAGCGTAGCTGGGGGCTTAGGGCAGTTCTTC. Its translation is CASSVAGGLGQFF.

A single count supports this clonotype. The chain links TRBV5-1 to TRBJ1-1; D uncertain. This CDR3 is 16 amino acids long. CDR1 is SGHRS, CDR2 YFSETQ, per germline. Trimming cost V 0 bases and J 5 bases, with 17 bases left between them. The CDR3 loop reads CASSLAGGKLETEAFF. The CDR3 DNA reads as TGCGCCAGCAGCTTGGCCGGCGGGAAACTCGAGACTGAAGCTTTCTTT. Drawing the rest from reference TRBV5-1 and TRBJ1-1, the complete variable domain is KAGVTQTPRYLIKTRGQQVTLSCSPISGHRSVSWYQQTPGQGLQFLFEYFSETQRNKGNFPGRFSGRQFSNSRSEMNVSTLELGDSALYLCASSLAGGKLETEAFFGQGTRLTVV.

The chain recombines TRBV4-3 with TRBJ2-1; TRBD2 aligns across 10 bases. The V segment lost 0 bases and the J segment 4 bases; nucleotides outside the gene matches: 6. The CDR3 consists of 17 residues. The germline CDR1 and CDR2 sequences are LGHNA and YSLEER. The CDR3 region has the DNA TGCGCCAGCAGCCAAGAATTAGCGGGGGGCGTTTACAATGAGCAGTTCTTC. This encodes CASSQELAGGVYNEQFF.

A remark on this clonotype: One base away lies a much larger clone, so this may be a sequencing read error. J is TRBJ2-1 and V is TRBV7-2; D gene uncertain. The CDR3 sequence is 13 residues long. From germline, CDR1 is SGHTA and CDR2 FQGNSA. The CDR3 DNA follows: TGTGCCAGCAGCTTCACACGGAGCAATAAGCAGTTCTTC. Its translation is CASSFTRSNKQFF.